The clone carrying this TCR beta chain was counted many times. As yet, its antigen is unknown. The data derive from a study of T cells in Graves' hyperthyroidism and ophthalmopathy. About the study: It was at initial diagnosis, before any treatment, that peripheral blood was collected. Broader study findings: Peripheral blood also featured most of the thyroid clonotypes expanded above 0.001. Ophthalmopathy cases were set apart from stable hyperthyroidism by a 13 V-J model.

RNA transcripts yielded amplified TCR beta CDR3 regions. During a first-round RT-PCR of the TCR CDR3, the HTBI primer set was used. In TCRdb, the multiplex PCR reads were re-called with MiXCR into one record per CDR3 protein. Among nearly 600,000 distinct CDR3 sequences, 12% to 15% were seen once, and the ten largest hold 6.5% to 9%. The source of this sequence is a young woman with Graves' ophthalmopathy. Sequenced: blood.

In DNA form, the CDR3 reads TGTGCCAGCAGTGGACTGCTAGGCTCGAACACCGGGGAGCTGTTTTTT. It translates to CASSGLLGSNTGELFF. This chain uses TRBV2 with TRBJ2-2; D gene uncertain. From germline, CDR1 is SNHLY and CDR2 FYNNEI. The germline V and J ends were trimmed by 4 bases and 0 bases, with 12 bases remaining between them. The CDR3 runs 16 residues.